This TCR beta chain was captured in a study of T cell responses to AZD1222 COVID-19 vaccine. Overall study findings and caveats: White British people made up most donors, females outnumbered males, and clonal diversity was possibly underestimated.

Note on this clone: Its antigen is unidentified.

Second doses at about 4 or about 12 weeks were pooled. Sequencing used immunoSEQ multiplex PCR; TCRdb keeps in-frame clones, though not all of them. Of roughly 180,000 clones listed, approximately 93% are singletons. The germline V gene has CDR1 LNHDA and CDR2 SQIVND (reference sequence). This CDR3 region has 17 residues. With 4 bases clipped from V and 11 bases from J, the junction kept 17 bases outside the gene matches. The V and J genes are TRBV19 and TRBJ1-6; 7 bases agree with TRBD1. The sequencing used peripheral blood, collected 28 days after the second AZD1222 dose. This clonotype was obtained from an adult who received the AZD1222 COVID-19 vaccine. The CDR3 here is CASSTLPTGPSGPPLHF. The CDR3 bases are TGTGCCAGTAGTACCCTCCCGACAGGGCCCTCTGGGCCACCCCTCCACTTT. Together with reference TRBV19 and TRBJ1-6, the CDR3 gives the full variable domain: DGGITQSPKYLFRKEGQNVTLSCEQNLNHDAMYWYRQDPGQGLRLIYYSQIVNDFQKGDIAEGYSVSREKKESFPLTVTSAQKNPTAFYLCASSTLPTGPSGPPLHFGNGTRLTVT.